This note documents a single T cell receptor beta chain sequence. The antigen remains unidentified. This entry is derived from a study of cytomegalovirus exposure and HLA in healthy donors. This CDR3 contains 14 residues. The germline V gene has CDR1 LNHDA and CDR2 SQIVND (reference sequence). The V end was cut by 10 bases, the J end by 0 bases, with 10 bases between. The study's findings and limits: TCR beta sequences reportedly predicted most subjects' HLA-A and HLA-B alleles accurately. The later analysis indicated that the majority of CMV-associated TCR beta chains appeared HLA-restricted. Highly shared variants forming one cluster were likely a sequencing artifact. What a later analysis showed was that several of the most significant clusters appeared linked to common viral pathogens.

The PCR used 60 Vbeta and 13 Jbeta primers. The method was immunoSEQ multiplex PCR; TCRdb's version includes in-frame clones alone and lacks a portion of them. This sample has approximately 150,000 clones, with roughly 80% found just once. The gene calls are TRBV19 and TRBJ2-6, with no clear D. This sequence was found in a man under 40 in good health and CMV-seronegative. The sample taken for sequencing was PBMCs. This CDR3 is CATPSRSGANVLTF. CDR3 bases: TGTGCCACCCCTTCCCGCTCTGGGGCCAACGTCCTGACTTTC.